The 17 T cell receptor beta chains below come from one sample, sequenced in a study of shared clonotypes between healthy human individuals. Clones were read by immunoSEQ multiplex PCR, and TCRdb kept only the in-frame ones, dropping some. Here the sample spans about 1.1 million clones, 70% to 80% being singletons. Sample: memory CD4+ T cells from PBMCs. Subset described: CD45RA-negative fraction. Source of these receptors: a man between 18 and 35 years old in good health. Some clones in this sample may be carry-over from other donors' samples.

V and J are TRBV5-4 and TRBJ1-4; 7 bases agree with TRBD1. Germline trimming cut 4 bases from V and 4 bases from J; bases unmatched to any gene: 1. The CDR3 totals 13 residues. From germline, CDR1 is SGHNT and CDR2 YYREEE (reference sequence). The CDR3 region is CASSRDSNEKLFF. The DNA for the CDR3 is TGTGCCAGCAGCCGGGACAGTAATGAAAAACTGTTTTTT.

The chain recombines TRBV30 with TRBJ1-2, with TRBD1 matching 9 bases. Trimming cost V 0 bases and J 9 bases; bases outside gene matches: 8. This CDR3 region has 14 residues. Germline V gene lookup returns CDR1 GTSNPN and CDR2 SVGIG (reference sequence). CDR3 bases: TGTGCCTGGAGTGTATCGGGGACAGGGCGCCGCTACACCTTC. Translated: CAWSVSGTGRRYTF.

This chain connects TRBV7-3 to TRBJ2-2; D not certain. V lost 2 bases to trimming and J lost 0 bases, with 10 bases between them. This CDR3 region has 16 residues. The V gene's germline CDR1 is SGHTA and CDR2 FQGTGA. CDR3 nucleotides: TGTGCCAGCAGCTTACAATCGCGGTCGAACACCGGGGAGCTGTTTTTT. Its translation is CASSLQSRSNTGELFF.

This clone has just a few counts. The chain uses TRBV18 and TRBJ1-4; 9 bases line up with TRBD1. The CDR3 has 14 residues. V trimming: 4 bases; J trimming: 8 bases; junction bases outside the gene matches: 5. Germline-derived CDR1 and CDR2 are KGHSH and LQKENI. The CDR3 DNA is TGTGCCAGCTCACGGGACAGGGTCGAAGAAAAACTGTTTTTT. This translates into CASSRDRVEEKLFF. The variable domain in full, completed from reference TRBV18 and TRBJ1-4, reads NAGVMQNPRHLVRRRGQEARLRCSPMKGHSHVYWYRQLPEEGLKFMVYLQKENIIDESGMPKERFSAEFPKEGPSILRIQQVVRGDSAAYFCASSRDRVEEKLFFGSGTQLSVL.

This clone occurred once. This chain uses TRBV15 with TRBJ2-4, with TRBD1 as a possible D gene (6 bases). The V end lost 0 bases, the J end lost 7 bases, and 13 bases lay between the germline ends. Per the germline V gene, CDR1 is LNHNV and CDR2 is YYDKDF (reference sequence). This CDR3 is built from 15 residues. The CDR3 spells CATSRELGGSNIQYF. The CDR3 coding sequence is TGTGCCACCAGCAGAGAGTTAGGGGGATCTAACATTCAGTACTTC.

This chain connects TRBV29-1 to TRBJ2-7; possibly TRBD1 for D (7 bases). This CDR3 has 14 amino acids. Germline loops: CDR1 SQVTM, CDR2 ANQGSEA. V lost 6 bases and J lost 7, with 22 bases in between. The CDR3 coding sequence is TGCAGCGTGGTATCCGGGACAGCCCGGGGGGAGCAGTACTTC. Its protein is CSVVSGTARGEQYF.

This chain joins TRBV4-3 and TRBJ1-5; possible D gene TRBD1, 5 bases. The CDR3 spans 15 residues. Germline values: CDR1 LGHNA, CDR2 YSLEER. V shed 4 bases and J shed 9 bases, with 19 bases lying between them. In nucleotides, the CDR3 is TGCGCCAGCAGCCCCCGGGACTGGAGGGTGGGGCCCCAGCATTTT. As protein: CASSPRDWRVGPQHF.

This chain connects TRBV7-8 to TRBJ1-2; tentatively, D is TRBD1 (5 bases). Trimming removed 5 bases from V and 0 bases from J, with 16 bases in between. The CDR3 covers 16 residues. CDR1 is SGHVS, CDR2 FQNEAQ, per germline. CDR3 sequence reads: CASSPQGGKSNYGYTF. CDR3 in DNA: TGTGCCAGCAGCCCCCAGGGCGGCAAGTCTAACTATGGCTACACCTTC.

The count of this clone is one. This chain joins TRBV7-8 and TRBJ2-7, with D tentatively TRBD2 (5 bases). The V end lost 6 bases, the J end lost 0 bases, and 15 bases lay between the germline ends. From germline, CDR1 is SGHVS and CDR2 FQNEAQ. This CDR3 is 15 amino acids long. This chain's CDR3 is CASSRLTGGSYEQYF. The CDR3 DNA follows: TGTGCCAGCAGTCGACTAACTGGCGGCTCCTACGAGCAGTACTTC.

The chain couples TRBV9 to TRBJ2-7; D unresolved. Germline assignment: CDR1 SGDLS and CDR2 YYNGEE. The length of the CDR3 is 12 residues. The V end lost 4 bases, the J end lost 5 bases, and 10 bases lay between the germline ends. CDR3 protein: CASSPFGDEQYF. The CDR3 DNA is TGTGCCAGCAGCCCGTTTGGAGACGAGCAGTACTTC.

This chain links TRBV29-1 with TRBJ2-5; D gene uncertain. The CDR3 covers 15 residues. CDR1 SQVTM and CDR2 ANQGSEA come from the germline V gene. Trimming took 2 bases from V and 5 from J, leaving 18 bases between them. The CDR3 DNA follows: TGCAGCGTTGAATTCCTTGGCCAGATTGCGGAGACCCAGTACTTC. This sequence encodes CSVEFLGQIAETQYF. Complete variable domain (other parts from reference TRBV29-1 and TRBJ2-5): SAVISQKPSRDICQRGTSLTIQCQVDSQVTMMFWYRQQPGQSLTLIATANQGSEATYESGFVIDKFPISRPNLTFSTLTVSNMSPEDSSIYLCSVEFLGQIAETQYFGPGTRLLVL.

DNA of the CDR3: TGTGCCACCAGCATGGGGGATGGCTACACCTTC. It encodes CATSMGDGYTF. V gene TRBV15 combines with J gene TRBJ1-2, with D maybe TRBD1 (5 bases). The CDR3 extends over 11 amino acids. Trimming left V 4 bases short and J 6 bases short, with 6 bases between. The germline gives CDR1 LNHNV, CDR2 YYDKDF (reference sequence).

The gene calls are TRBV20-1 and TRBJ2-6, with D unresolved. The CDR3 spans 11 residues. Germline assignment: CDR1 DFQATT and CDR2 SNEGSKA (reference sequence). Trimming removed 6 bases from V and 10 bases from J, with 10 bases in between. This chain's CDR3 is CSALIPNVLTF. The CDR3 nucleotides are TGCAGTGCCCTAATCCCTAACGTCCTGACTTTC.

This clone appeared once. This chain uses TRBV5-1 with TRBJ2-1; 7 bases map to TRBD1. Germline CDR1 reads SGHRS; CDR2 reads YFSETQ. Trimming removed 3 bases from V and 10 bases from J; junction bases left unmatched: 7. The CDR3 is made up of 13 amino acids. The CDR3 bases are TGCGCCAGCAGCTACGACAGGGAACGGGAGCAGTTCTTC. This sequence encodes CASSYDREREQFF.

Turning to this clone: Other DNA variants within this sample encode the same CDR3. The chain joins TRBV2 to TRBJ2-7; a possible D gene is TRBD1 (5 bases). The V gene's germline CDR1 is SNHLY and CDR2 FYNNEI. The ends were cut back, 2 bases at V and 3 bases at J, with 8 bases in the middle. The CDR3 extends over 13 amino acids. CDR3 sequence reads: CASSERGSYEQYF. As DNA, the CDR3 is TGTGCCAGCAGTGAAAGGGGCAGCTACGAGCAGTACTTC.

The chain uses TRBV29-1 and TRBJ1-4, with 8 bases that match TRBD1. The CDR3 covers 14 residues. Germline CDR1 and CDR2: SQVTM and ANQGSEA. The V segment lost 6 bases and the J segment 4 bases; nucleotides outside the gene matches: 7. The CDR3 loop is CSVTTGGLNEKLFF. CDR3 sequence (DNA): TGCAGCGTCACTACAGGGGGGCTTAATGAAAAACTGTTTTTT.

The chain links TRBV15 to TRBJ1-2; 10 nucleotides align to TRBD1. Germline V CDR1 and CDR2: LNHNV, YYDKDF (reference sequence). The CDR3 runs to 18 residues. The trim removed 6 bases at V and 4 bases at J, leaving 17 bases unmatched. CDR3 nucleotide sequence: TGTGCCACCAGTAGTTACTCCTCGGGACAGGGGCCTGGCTATGGCTACACCTTC. Protein product: CATSSYSSGQGPGYGYTF.